The 3 T cell receptor beta chains listed next were all sequenced from one sample in a study of molecular identifiers for immune sequencing clone quantification. One entry per CDR3 protein results from TCRdb running MiXCR on the PCR reads. The sample carries around 460,000 distinct CDR3 sequences, 25% recorded once. Material: naive CD8+ T cells from blood, with Jurkat cell RNA spiked in. Stated subset: FACS-sorted CD8+CD4-CCR7+CD45RA+ naive T cells. These receptor sequences come from a human donor in good health. Some libraries in this study had Jurkat cell RNA spiked in.

This clonotype was counted between two and nine times. J is TRBJ2-1 and V is TRBV4-2, with D possibly TRBD1 on 5 matching bases. The V end was cut by 1 base, the J end by 9 bases, with 10 bases between. CDR1 is LGHNA and CDR2 is YNFKEQ in the germline V gene. The CDR3 is made up of 13 amino acids. CDR3 residues: CASSQVTAVEQFF. CDR3 in DNA: TGTGCCAGCAGCCAAGTGACAGCAGTTGAGCAGTTCTTC.

This clonotype turned up a few times. The CDR3 loop is CASSLGQGMGNEQFF. As DNA, the CDR3 is TGCGCCAGCAGCCTGGGACAGGGTATGGGCAATGAGCAGTTCTTC. The chain uses TRBV5-1 and TRBJ2-1; 9 bases match TRBD1. Germline CDR1 SGHRS, CDR2 YFSETQ. The junction had 8 bases not matched to a gene; V was cut back by 4 bases and J by 6 bases. The CDR3 contains 15 residues.

Of note for this clonotype: The germline gene is not matched at one end of the junction; a read error may be the cause. This sequence joins TRBV28 and TRBJ2-5, with D unresolved. This CDR3 region has 13 residues. Germline V gene sequence: CDR1 MDHEN, CDR2 SYDVKM. The chain's CDR3 is CASSARPEEPQSF. The DNA of the CDR3 is TGTGCCAGCAGTGCCCGACCAGAAGAGCCCCAGTCCTTC.